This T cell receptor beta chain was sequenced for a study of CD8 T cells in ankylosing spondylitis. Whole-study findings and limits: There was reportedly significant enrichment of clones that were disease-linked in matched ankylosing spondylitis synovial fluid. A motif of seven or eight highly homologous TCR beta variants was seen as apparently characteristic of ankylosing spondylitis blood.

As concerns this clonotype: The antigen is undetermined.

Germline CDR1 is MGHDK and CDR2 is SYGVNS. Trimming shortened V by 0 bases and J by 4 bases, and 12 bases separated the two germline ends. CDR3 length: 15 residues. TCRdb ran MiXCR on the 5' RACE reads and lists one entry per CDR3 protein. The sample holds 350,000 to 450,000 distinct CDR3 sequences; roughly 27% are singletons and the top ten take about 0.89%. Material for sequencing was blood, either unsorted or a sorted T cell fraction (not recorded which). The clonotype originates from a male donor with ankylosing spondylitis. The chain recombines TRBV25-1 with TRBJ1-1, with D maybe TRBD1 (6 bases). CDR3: CASSEYGRGPTEAFF. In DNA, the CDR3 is TGTGCCAGCAGTGAATACGGCAGGGGTCCCACTGAAGCTTTCTTT.